The rows below give T cell receptor beta chains drawn from one sample of a study of regulatory T cells in long-lasting Graves disease. TCRdb re-analysed the multiplex PCR reads in MiXCR, keeping a single row per CDR3 protein. The profile shows about 420,000 distinct CDR3 sequences, about a sixth of them singletons. Another study also made use of these data, one on T cells in Graves' hyperthyroidism and ophthalmopathy.

Source: peripheral blood mononuclear cells (PBMCs), taken at new diagnosis, from a patient treated with antithyroid drugs. The source is a young woman with Graves disease. CDR3s include the opening cysteine and the closing phenylalanine or tryptophan. The D gene is left open where the match is weak. Clone size appears in some rows only: once, few, many, or a class for an expanded clone.

abundance: many
j_gene: TRBJ1-5
v_gene: TRBV28
d_gene: -
CDR3aa: CASSLPSGTYQPQHF
CDR3nt: TGTGCCAGCAGTTTACCCTCGGGAACCTATCAGCCCCAGCATTTT

abundance: many
j_gene: TRBJ2-7
v_gene: TRBV6-2/TRBV6-3
d_gene: -
CDR3aa: CASSDLAAEHHEQYF
CDR3nt: TGTGCCAGCAGTGACTTAGCGGCCGAACACCACGAGCAGTACTTC

abundance: many
j_gene: TRBJ2-7
v_gene: TRBV6-2/TRBV6-3
d_gene: TRBD2
CDR3aa: CASASPSTSGYEQYF
CDR3nt: TGTGCCAGCGCGTCCCCATCGACTAGCGGGTACGAGCAGTACTTC

abundance: many
j_gene: TRBJ1-4
v_gene: TRBV30
d_gene: -
CDR3aa: CAWSKSAVKLFF
CDR3nt: TGTGCCTGGAGTAAGTCGGCAGTAAAACTGTTTTTT

abundance: -
j_gene: TRBJ1-6
v_gene: TRBV28
d_gene: -
CDR3aa: CASSLEDSPLHF
CDR3nt: TGTGCCAGCAGTTTAGAGGATTCACCCCTCCACTTT

abundance: many
j_gene: TRBJ1-5
v_gene: TRBV30
d_gene: -
CDR3aa: CAWSVQDNQPQHF
CDR3nt: TGTGCCTGGAGTGTACAGGATAATCAGCCCCAGCATTTT

abundance: -
j_gene: TRBJ1-1
v_gene: TRBV7-8
d_gene: -
CDR3aa: CASSFKRGREQAFF
CDR3nt: TGTGCCAGCAGCTTTAAGAGGGGTCGAGAACAAGCTTTCTTT

abundance: many
j_gene: TRBJ1-1
v_gene: TRBV28
d_gene: -
CDR3aa: CASSLIGGGGTEAFF
CDR3nt: TGTGCCAGCAGTTTAATTGGGGGCGGTGGCACTGAAGCTTTCTTT

abundance: -
j_gene: TRBJ2-2
v_gene: TRBV2
d_gene: -
CDR3aa: CASSAYRGLGELFF
CDR3nt: TGTGCCAGCAGTGCGTATCGGGGATTGGGGGAGCTGTTTTTT

abundance: many
j_gene: TRBJ2-5
v_gene: TRBV12-3/TRBV12-4
d_gene: TRBD2
CDR3aa: CASDPSGRGETQYF
CDR3nt: TGTGCCAGCGACCCCAGCGGGAGAGGAGAGACCCAGTACTTC

abundance: few
j_gene: TRBJ2-5
v_gene: TRBV5-4
d_gene: TRBD2
CDR3aa: CASSLGATRAGEETQYF
CDR3nt: TGTGCCAGCAGCTTGGGGGCTACCCGAGCGGGAGAGGAGACCCAGTACTTC

abundance: -
j_gene: TRBJ2-1
v_gene: TRBV5-6
d_gene: -
CDR3aa: CASSLDVEQFF
CDR3nt: TGTGCCAGCAGCTTGGACGTTGAGCAGTTCTTC

abundance: many
j_gene: TRBJ2-7
v_gene: TRBV7-2
d_gene: -
CDR3aa: CASSSSRDPSYEQYF
CDR3nt: TGTGCCAGCAGCTCCAGCCGGGACCCATCCTACGAGCAGTACTTC

abundance: many
j_gene: TRBJ2-1
v_gene: TRBV29-1
d_gene: -
CDR3aa: CSVEVPSSSYNEQFF
CDR3nt: TGCAGCGTTGAGGTCCCAAGTAGCTCCTACAATGAGCAGTTCTTC

abundance: many
j_gene: TRBJ2-7
v_gene: TRBV30
d_gene: -
CDR3aa: CAWRASVRVSYEQYF
CDR3nt: TGTGCCTGGAGGGCCTCGGTTCGGGTATCCTACGAGCAGTACTTC

abundance: -
j_gene: TRBJ2-7
v_gene: TRBV4-2
d_gene: -
CDR3aa: CASSQGKDGRPYEQYF
CDR3nt: TGTGCCAGCAGCCAAGGAAAGGACGGACGACCTTACGAGCAGTACTTC

abundance: -
j_gene: TRBJ2-5
v_gene: TRBV20-1
d_gene: -
CDR3aa: CSARGDKETQYF
CDR3nt: TGCAGTGCTAGAGGGGATAAAGAGACCCAGTACTTC

abundance: -
j_gene: TRBJ2-1
v_gene: TRBV29-1
d_gene: TRBD2
CDR3aa: CSAGSSGRAPEQFF
CDR3nt: TGCAGCGCTGGTTCTAGCGGGAGGGCCCCCGAGCAGTTCTTC

abundance: few
j_gene: TRBJ2-7
v_gene: TRBV4-1
d_gene: TRBD2
CDR3aa: CASSQEAGTSGSYEQYF
CDR3nt: TGCGCCAGCAGCCAAGAGGCCGGGACTAGCGGTTCCTACGAGCAGTACTTC

abundance: many
j_gene: TRBJ2-7
v_gene: TRBV13
d_gene: -
CDR3aa: CASSPGRPYEQYF
CDR3nt: TGTGCCAGCAGCCCTGGACGGCCCTACGAGCAGTACTTC

abundance: many
j_gene: TRBJ2-3
v_gene: TRBV7-2
d_gene: -
CDR3aa: CASSFDSLVGRDTQYF
CDR3nt: TGTGCCAGCAGCTTTGACAGTCTCGTGGGCAGGGATACGCAGTATTTT

abundance: -
j_gene: TRBJ2-2
v_gene: TRBV28
d_gene: TRBD1
CDR3aa: CASSSPTGTNTGELFF
CDR3nt: TGTGCCAGCAGTTCCCCGACAGGGACGAACACCGGGGAGCTGTTTTTT

abundance: many
j_gene: TRBJ2-2
v_gene: TRBV28
d_gene: -
CDR3aa: CASKSGAERTGELFF
CDR3nt: TGTGCCAGCAAATCCGGTGCGGAACGCACCGGGGAGCTGTTTTTT

abundance: -
j_gene: TRBJ2-7
v_gene: TRBV2
d_gene: -
CDR3aa: CASSGGRPTSSYEQYF
CDR3nt: TGTGCCAGCAGTGGGGGACGGCCAACGAGCTCCTACGAGCAGTACTTC

abundance: many
j_gene: TRBJ1-1
v_gene: TRBV30
d_gene: -
CDR3aa: CACLKQLTEAFF
CDR3nt: TGTGCCTGCCTAAAACAACTCACTGAAGCTTTCTTT

abundance: few
j_gene: TRBJ1-5
v_gene: TRBV4-2
d_gene: -
CDR3aa: CASSQEGYSNQPQHF
CDR3nt: TGTGCCAGCAGCCAAGAGGGATATAGCAATCAGCCCCAGCATTTT

abundance: -
j_gene: TRBJ2-7
v_gene: TRBV3-1
d_gene: -
CDR3aa: CASSRPRNGEQYF
CDR3nt: TGTGCCAGCAGCCGCCCTCGCAACGGTGAGCAGTACTTC

abundance: -
j_gene: TRBJ1-4
v_gene: TRBV7-9
d_gene: -
CDR3aa: CASSLDGRVGSGEKLFF
CDR3nt: TGTGCCAGCAGCTTAGATGGCAGGGTAGGTTCCGGTGAAAAACTGTTTTTT

abundance: -
j_gene: TRBJ2-2
v_gene: TRBV20-1
d_gene: TRBD1
CDR3aa: CSAEPDRGNTGELFF
CDR3nt: TGCAGTGCGGAACCGGACAGGGGGAACACCGGGGAGCTGTTTTTT

abundance: many
j_gene: TRBJ2-7
v_gene: TRBV5-6
d_gene: TRBD1
CDR3aa: CASSSRTGVLEQYF
CDR3nt: TGTGCCAGCAGCTCACGGACAGGGGTGTTGGAGCAGTACTTC

abundance: -
j_gene: TRBJ2-5
v_gene: TRBV4-3
d_gene: -
CDR3aa: CASSQDRGRQETQYF
CDR3nt: TGCGCCAGCAGCCAAGATCGGGGACGCCAAGAGACCCAGTACTTC

abundance: many
j_gene: TRBJ2-5
v_gene: TRBV7-2
d_gene: -
CDR3aa: CASSFRVSETQYF
CDR3nt: TGTGCCAGCAGCTTTAGGGTATCGGAGACCCAGTACTTC

abundance: -
j_gene: TRBJ2-5
v_gene: TRBV7-9
d_gene: TRBD2
CDR3aa: CASSVGLAEETQYF
CDR3nt: TGTGCCAGCAGCGTGGGACTAGCGGAAGAGACCCAGTACTTC

abundance: -
j_gene: TRBJ1-5
v_gene: TRBV4-3
d_gene: TRBD1
CDR3aa: CASSQDAAGTGSIGGNQPQHF
CDR3nt: TGCGCCAGCAGCCAAGACGCCGCCGGGACAGGGTCTATCGGGGGCAATCAGCCCCAGCATTTT

abundance: few
j_gene: TRBJ2-1
v_gene: TRBV4-1
d_gene: TRBD2
CDR3aa: CASSQLGLAGIYNEQFF
CDR3nt: TGCGCCAGCAGCCAATTAGGACTAGCGGGAATATACAATGAGCAGTTCTTC

abundance: many
j_gene: TRBJ2-1
v_gene: TRBV28
d_gene: -
CDR3aa: CASRLLAGQLPYNEQFF
CDR3nt: TGTGCCAGCAGGCTACTCGCTGGGCAGCTCCCCTACAATGAGCAGTTCTTC

abundance: -
j_gene: TRBJ2-3
v_gene: TRBV7-9
d_gene: -
CDR3aa: CASSPRGAGTTTDTQYF
CDR3nt: TGTGCCAGCAGCCCCAGGGGGGCGGGAACGACAACAGATACGCAGTATTTT

abundance: many
j_gene: TRBJ1-4
v_gene: TRBV2
d_gene: TRBD1
CDR3aa: CASSLGDRAEKLFF
CDR3nt: TGTGCCAGCAGCCTCGGTGACAGGGCTGAAAAACTGTTTTTT

abundance: once
j_gene: TRBJ1-1
v_gene: TRBV6-2/TRBV6-3
d_gene: -
CDR3aa: CASSYLGRAEAFF
CDR3nt: TGTGCCAGCAGTTATTTAGGGAGGGCTGAAGCTTTCTTT

abundance: many
j_gene: TRBJ1-1
v_gene: TRBV3-1
d_gene: -
CDR3aa: CASSQESGGGSSEAFF
CDR3nt: TGTGCCAGCAGCCAAGAAAGTGGGGGAGGTAGTTCGGAAGCTTTCTTT

abundance: many
j_gene: TRBJ1-5
v_gene: TRBV6-5
d_gene: TRBD1
CDR3aa: CASSSTGGNQPQHF
CDR3nt: TGTGCCAGCAGTTCCACAGGGGGGAATCAGCCCCAGCATTTT

abundance: few
j_gene: TRBJ2-1
v_gene: TRBV5-6
d_gene: -
CDR3aa: CASSLATHREQFF
CDR3nt: TGTGCCAGCAGCTTGGCAACGCACCGGGAGCAGTTCTTC

abundance: few
j_gene: TRBJ2-7
v_gene: TRBV2
d_gene: -
CDR3aa: CASSERNYEQYF
CDR3nt: TGTGCCAGCAGTGAGAGGAACTACGAGCAGTACTTC

abundance: many
j_gene: TRBJ2-7
v_gene: TRBV3-1
d_gene: -
CDR3aa: CASSHSHEQYF
CDR3nt: TGTGCCAGCAGCCACTCCCACGAGCAGTACTTC

abundance: many
j_gene: TRBJ1-1
v_gene: TRBV30
d_gene: -
CDR3aa: CAWSDDGNTEAFF
CDR3nt: TGTGCCTGGAGTGACGACGGGAACACTGAAGCTTTCTTT

abundance: -
j_gene: TRBJ1-1
v_gene: TRBV29-1
d_gene: -
CDR3aa: CSGSGGATEAFF
CDR3nt: TGCAGCGGGAGTGGGGGAGCCACTGAAGCTTTCTTT